This T cell receptor (beta chain) derives from a study of identical twins (TCRdb year 2016). In the study overall: To test whether fetal clonotypes persist, this study deep-sequenced TCR alpha and beta repertoires from monozygotic twins, from unrelated adults of various ages, and from cord blood. Replicate twin experiments were performed at different times using different library preparation protocols to rule out contamination. General findings and caveats noted by the study authors: Out-of-frame TCR alpha sharing in monozygotic twins was systematically underestimated by recombination models, whereas sharing between unrelated individuals was in agreement with the recombination models. The excess sharing between twins in beta out-of-frame sequences was weaker because fewer shared sequences reduced the signal-to-noise ratio. Out-of-frame TCR alpha sequences shared between twins showed an excess of low generation-probability sequences compared with coincidental sharing between unrelated individuals. Conclusions relied on cross-sectional statistical analysis, since the same donors could not be followed over many years. Fewer insertions were carried by abundant cord blood beta clonotypes; a weaker similar trend was observed in young adult naive repertoires, while no such trend was observed in memory repertoires. Zero-insertion analyses could be partly confounded by invariant T cells such as MAIT and iNKT, although diverse VJ usage argued against such confounding for most clonotypes.

Concerning this clonotype itself: Its antigen target is currently unknown. Per-base qualities were not stored, and no clone one base away is much larger.

Receptors were amplified or captured by 5' RACE. The sequencer was an Illumina HiSeq 2000. A universal primer binding site was introduced by template switching, and a unique molecular identifier was present in the final cDNA, enabling accurate counting of TCR cDNA molecules. Specific primers in the conserved constant-segment region were used to synthesize first-strand cDNA for the TCR alpha and beta chains. To control for contamination, every cDNA library was double barcoded, receiving both a SMART-Mk sample barcode and Illumina barcodes. Two successive PCR steps introduced TruSeq adapter sequences along with Illumina sample barcodes. Sequencing of the TCR alpha and beta cDNA libraries was done on the Illumina HiSeq platform using custom primers. The authors processed their data as follows. Unique molecular identifiers were extracted from raw reads with MiGEC, and CDR3 positions were determined with MiXCR. For each individual, recombination models were inferred using an EM algorithm with the repgenHMM and IGoR tools. Shared clonotypes were analyzed with the tcR package in R, and sharing was normalized by the product of cloneset sizes. Out-of-frame nonproductive sequences were analyzed to study raw recombination free of thymic and clonal selection effects. Through fastp at Q25 and MiXCR, TCRdb rebuilt clones from the public reads, retaining in-frame beta chains. Identical CDR3 proteins give one entry, which carries the most common genes and DNA. The V and J calls shown here were made by TCRdb, not taken from the authors' results. The sample data list about 720,000 distinct CDR3 sequences, and roughly 18% of these were observed just once. Around 13% of the sample is in the top ten clones.

Only healthy Caucasian donors were included. The twin cohort consisted of three pairs of female monozygotic twins, all aged roughly 18 to 30 years. Peripheral blood mononuclear cells were the source from which RNA for the TCR libraries was isolated. The same sample was also used in a study of T cells expressing NK-cell markers. The second investigation adds: In sorted CD3+CD56+NKG2C+, CD3+CD56+NKG2C- and CD3+CD56-NKG2C+ T-cell subsets from several donors, TCR beta-chain repertoires were profiled. Seven of the eight sequenced donors were HCMV-seropositive and one was HCMV-seronegative. To restrict sorting to alphabetaTCR-expressing T cells, an anti-gammadeltaTCR antibody was added in several experiments. For more than 5 donors, the dominant CD3+CD56+NKG2C+ clonotypes were among the top 10 CD8+ clonotypes and accounted for about 1.0-7.0% of CD8+ T cells. Those dominant clonotypes were again the most abundant among CD3+CD56-NKG2C+ cells in a few donors, at 28.3-60.1%. Whether the expanded NKG2C-expressing T cell clones were specific for HCMV antigens was left unclear. The eight sequenced donors were randomly selected healthy volunteers, three men and five women. To determine HCMV serostatus, a commercial ELISA kit was used to detect HCMV-specific IgG in serum. For roughly six donors, bulk peripheral blood T-cell repertoires were also sequenced from unsorted PBMC. MIGEC was used to demultiplex reads and group the reads by UMI, and MiTCR was used to assemble and quantify clonotypes. To remove erroneous sequences, TCR cDNA sequences were retained only when supported by two or more reads. The tcR package was used for downstream repertoire analysis, with clonotypes matched between fractions based on CDR3 nucleotide sequence plus V segment. VDJmatch was used to annotate antigen specificity against VDJdb, with one amino acid substitution allowed in CDR3.

The specimen was PBMCs. This TCR was recovered from a woman in her late teens or twenties in good health.

The DNA reads as follows: TGTGCCAGCAGCCCCCCGCGAGCAGGGGCACTCTATCAGCAGTACTTC. It encodes CASSPPRAGALYQQYF. The V and J segments used are TRBV3-1 and TRBJ2-7; TRBD1 is a possible D gene, resting on 6 matching bases. The germline ends are 24 bases apart after V is trimmed by 4 bases and J by 8 bases. Taken from cysteine to phenylalanine, the CDR3 has 16 residues. Only the CDR3 part of the read is kept: 48 bases, read in frame from the first base. According to the germline V gene (reference sequence), CDR1 reads LGHDT and CDR2 reads YNNKEL.